Listed below are T cell receptor beta chains from one sample, sequenced in a study of T cell responses to AZD1222 COVID-19 vaccine. Assay used: immunoSEQ multiplex PCR; TCRdb lists only in-frame clones, some missing. The sample yields around 100,000 clones, about 91% seen once. Sequenced here: peripheral blood, sampled 28 days after the second AZD1222 dose. Receptors originate from an adult who received the AZD1222 COVID-19 vaccine. Each CDR3 is given without its conserved first and last residue. A D gene is named only where the DNA matches it firmly. Only some rows state a clone size, as once, few, many or a class for expanded clones.

>TRBV6-1|TRBJ1-5|NA|NA
ASSEMGWGNQPQH
>TRBV5-1|TRBJ1-1|NA|NA
ASSLAGGTGNTEAF
>TRBV20-1|TRBJ2-5|NA|NA
SATEGGGKETQY
>TRBV6-1|TRBJ1-6|NA|NA
ASSEGDSYNSPLH
>TRBV12-3/TRBV12-4|TRBJ1-3|few|NA
ASSLHTGNTIY
>TRBV29-1|TRBJ2-7|NA|NA
SVYGVGEQY
>TRBV7-9|TRBJ2-3|once|NA
ASSLSLALSSTDTQY
>TRBV4-3|TRBJ1-5|NA|NA
ASSHERGQPQH
>TRBV7-8|TRBJ1-5|NA|NA
ASSLRGPGNQPQH
>TRBV6-5|TRBJ1-3|NA|TRBD1
ASSYGTVHSGNTIY
>TRBV5-8|TRBJ2-7|NA|NA
ASSTTPPGESNEQY
>TRBV5-1|TRBJ1-1|NA|TRBD1
ASSDREDTEAF
>TRBV28|TRBJ2-5|once|NA
ASSLPTDLETQY
>TRBV13|TRBJ1-2|NA|TRBD1
ASSLTGTGSYGYT
>TRBV5-6|TRBJ1-6|NA|NA
ASSGWTENSPLH
>TRBV4-1|TRBJ1-5|NA|NA
ASSQEVSGSQPQH
>TRBV13|TRBJ2-7|NA|NA
ASSTGPGEQY
>TRBV6-5|TRBJ1-4|NA|NA
ASSPGRGLEWF
>TRBV29-1|TRBJ1-2|NA|NA
SVGEGGTGYT
>TRBV2|TRBJ1-6|once|TRBD1
ASSGEQGTPLH
>TRBV7-9|TRBJ2-3|NA|TRBD1
ASSQTGTGDDTQY
>TRBV7-8|TRBJ1-5|NA|NA
ASSLREPSSNQPQH
>TRBV7-2|TRBJ1-2|once|NA
ASSLVQINYGYT
>TRBV7-8|TRBJ2-1|NA|TRBD2
ASSLAGTSYNEQF
>TRBV18|TRBJ2-3|NA|NA
ASSLRDTSTDTQY
>TRBV11-2|TRBJ1-1|NA|NA
ASSLYGGVTEAF
>TRBV18|TRBJ1-1|NA|NA
ASSPRMNTEAF
>TRBV9|TRBJ2-2|NA|NA
ASSVGERGGFANTGELF
>TRBV10-3|TRBJ2-1|NA|NA
AISESPGYEQF